This TCR beta chain emerged from a study of Ad26.COV2.S vaccination and SARS-CoV-2 variants. The treatment denotes: some 20 received Ad26.COV2.S at low or high dose, single or two shots; roughly five received placebo; per-sample allocation not given. On day 63 after the first injection, vaccine and placebo recipients gave samples. TCRdb's table, derived via immunoSEQ multiplex PCR, lists solely in-frame clones and lacks some. This repertoire shows around 400,000 clones, 90% found once; its top ten account for 12%. This clone is a singleton in its sample. This CDR3 is built from 18 residues. Losses at the gene ends were 0 bases for V and 5 bases for J; bases not matched to a gene: 14. The germline gives CDR1 LGHDT, CDR2 YNNKEL (reference sequence).

The specimen comprised peripheral blood, sampled in a trial of Ad26.COV2.S vaccine versus placebo. The rearrangement links TRBV3-1 (or the pseudogene TRBV3-2) to TRBJ2-3, with TRBD2 identical over 7 bases. This clonotype originated in a person between 18 and 65 years old who received the Ad26.COV2.S COVID-19 vaccine or a placebo. The CDR3 nucleotides read TGTGCCAGCAGCCAAGATTATAGGACTAGTAGCTATAGAGATACGCAGTATTTT. This gives the protein CASSQDYRTSSYRDTQYF.